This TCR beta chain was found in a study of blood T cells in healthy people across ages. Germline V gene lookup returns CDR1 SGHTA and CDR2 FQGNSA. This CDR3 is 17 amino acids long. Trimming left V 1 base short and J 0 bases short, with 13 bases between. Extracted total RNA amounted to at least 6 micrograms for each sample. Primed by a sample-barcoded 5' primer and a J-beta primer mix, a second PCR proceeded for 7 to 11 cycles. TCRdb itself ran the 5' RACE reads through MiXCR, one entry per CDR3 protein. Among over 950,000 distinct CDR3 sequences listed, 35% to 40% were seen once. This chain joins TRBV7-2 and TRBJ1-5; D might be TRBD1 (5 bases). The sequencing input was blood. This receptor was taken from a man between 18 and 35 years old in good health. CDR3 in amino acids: CASSLVPGDGSNQPQHF. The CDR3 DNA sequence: TGTGCCAGCAGCTTAGTTCCGGGGGATGGTAGCAATCAGCCCCAGCATTTT.